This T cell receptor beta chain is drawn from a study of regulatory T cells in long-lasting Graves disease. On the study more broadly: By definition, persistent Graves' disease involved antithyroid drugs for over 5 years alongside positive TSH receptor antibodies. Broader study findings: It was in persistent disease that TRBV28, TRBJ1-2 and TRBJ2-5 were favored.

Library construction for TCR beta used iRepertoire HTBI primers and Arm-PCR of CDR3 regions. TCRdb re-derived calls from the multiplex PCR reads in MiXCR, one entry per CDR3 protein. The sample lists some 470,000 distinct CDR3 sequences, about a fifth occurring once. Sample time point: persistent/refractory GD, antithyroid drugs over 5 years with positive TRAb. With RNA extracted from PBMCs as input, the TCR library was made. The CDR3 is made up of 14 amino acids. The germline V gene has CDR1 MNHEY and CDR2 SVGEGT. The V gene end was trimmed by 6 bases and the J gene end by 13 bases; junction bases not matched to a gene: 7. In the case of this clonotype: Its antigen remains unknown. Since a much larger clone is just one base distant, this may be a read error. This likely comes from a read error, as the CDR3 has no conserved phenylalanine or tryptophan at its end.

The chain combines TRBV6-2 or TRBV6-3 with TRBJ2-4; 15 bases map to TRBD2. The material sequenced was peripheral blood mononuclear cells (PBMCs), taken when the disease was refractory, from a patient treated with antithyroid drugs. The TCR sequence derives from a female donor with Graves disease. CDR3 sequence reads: CASRTRTSGREQYL. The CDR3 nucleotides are TGTGCCAGCAGGACGAGGACTAGCGGGAGGGAACAGTACCTC.